The 27 T cell receptor beta chains presented below share a single source sample, sequenced in a study of CD8 T cells in Susac syndrome. A quantity of about 0.5 to 1 ug RNA underwent reverse transcription using random hexamers. MiXCR, run by TCRdb on the immunoSEQ multiplex PCR reads, gives a single entry per CDR3 protein. Counted here are about 400,000 distinct CDR3 sequences, more than 80% occurring once; the ten biggest clones make up about 0.12%. Sequencing was done on a sample of CD8+ T cells from PBMCs. Receptors originate from a human donor with multiple sclerosis.

This chain joins TRBV28 and TRBJ1-2; D unclear. This CDR3 region has 14 residues. Germline lookup yields CDR1 MDHEN and CDR2 SYDVKM. Trimming removed 6 bases at V and 2 bases at J, with 13 bases between. This CDR3 reads CASRPAGINYGYTF. The DNA of the CDR3 is TGTGCCAGCAGGCCGGCGGGGATAAACTATGGCTACACCTTC.

V usage is TRBV6-1 and J usage is TRBJ2-3, with D perhaps TRBD2 (6 bases). This CDR3 is built from 12 residues. Trimming took off 11 bases at V and 2 bases at J, with 11 bases between the two ends. In germline, CDR1 is MNHNS, CDR2 SASEGT. CDR3 sequence: CASSGVTDTQYF. As DNA, the CDR3 is TGTGCCTCATCGGGGGTCACAGATACGCAGTATTTT.

This chain connects TRBV27 to TRBJ1-4; D is unresolved. The CDR3 covers 14 residues. V was pared by 3 bases and J by 4 bases, with 9 bases between. CDR1 MNHEY and CDR2 SMNVEV come from the germline V gene (reference sequence). The CDR3 DNA follows: TGTGCCAGCAGTTTCACGGGGATTAATGAAAAACTGTTTTTT. It codes for CASSFTGINEKLFF.

The gene calls are TRBV3-1 and TRBJ2-1; 10 bases map to TRBD1. The V segment lost 1 base and the J segment 3 bases; nucleotides outside the gene matches: 3. CDR1 LGHDT and CDR2 YNNKEL come from the germline V gene (reference sequence). The CDR3 has 16 residues. In DNA form, the CDR3 reads TGTGCCAGCAGCCAAGGACGGGACAGGGGCTACAATGAGCAGTTCTTC. Translated: CASSQGRDRGYNEQFF.

V and J are TRBV6-5 and TRBJ2-5; tentative D call: TRBD2 (6 bases). Germline V gene lookup returns CDR1 MNHEY and CDR2 SVGAGI. The CDR3 spans 18 residues. With 2 bases removed from V and 3 bases from J, the gap between germline ends came to 22 bases. This chain's CDR3 is CASSYGRGLGGYEETQYF. CDR3 DNA sequence: TGTGCCAGCAGTTACGGTCGAGGATTGGGAGGTTATGAAGAGACCCAGTACTTC.

The chain uses TRBV27 and TRBJ2-2, with TRBD1 identical over 7 bases. The CDR3 is made up of 15 amino acids. With V trimmed by 6 bases and J by 4 bases, 8 bases remained unmatched. Germline V gives CDR1 MNHEY, CDR2 SMNVEV (reference sequence). The CDR3 DNA reads as TGTGCCAGCAGCTTACTATGGGACAGCACCGGGGAGCTGTTTTTT. Translation gives CASSLLWDSTGELFF.

The table lists this clonotype with a count of one. The chain recombines TRBV6-1 with TRBJ2-2; D is unclear. Germline CDR1 MNHNS, CDR2 SASEGT. V dropped 8 bases and J dropped 7 bases, with 8 bases sitting between them. The CDR3 runs to 11 residues. This CDR3 is CASAWVGELFF. The CDR3, as DNA: TGTGCCAGCGCTTGGGTCGGGGAGCTGTTTTTT.

This chain uses TRBV29-1 with TRBJ1-4; no definite D call. CDR3 size: 11 residues. Germline lookup yields CDR1 SQVTM and CDR2 ANQGSEA. Trimming pared 4 bases from V and 8 bases from J, leaving 8 bases between. CDR3 in amino acids: CSVGMDEKLFF. DNA for the CDR3: TGCAGCGTTGGGATGGACGAAAAACTGTTTTTT.

V is TRBV6-4 and J is TRBJ2-3; 8 nucleotides line up with TRBD2. CDR3 length equals 15 residues. Trimming took 3 bases from V and 4 from J; bases not matched to a gene: 6. Germline lookup yields CDR1 MRHNA and CDR2 SNTAGT. DNA of the CDR3: TGTGCCAGCAGTGAAGGGAAGCGGGAGCCAGATACGCAGTATTTT. Protein sequence: CASSEGKREPDTQYF.

In its sample, this clonotype was seen once. The chain uses TRBV7-9 and TRBJ2-7, with D possibly being TRBD1 (5 bases). V was pared by 5 bases and J by 0 bases, with 11 bases between. The germline gives CDR1 SEHNR, CDR2 FQNEAQ (reference sequence). CDR3 length: 14 amino acids. The CDR3, as DNA: TGTGCCAGCAGCCAGGAACAGGCCTCCTACGAGCAGTACTTC. This encodes CASSQEQASYEQYF.

The chain employs TRBV28 and TRBJ2-7, with D tentatively TRBD2 (8 bases). The V end lost 4 bases, the J end lost 0 bases, and 25 bases lay between the germline ends. Germline-derived CDR1 and CDR2 are MDHEN and SYDVKM. The CDR3 runs 19 residues. The CDR3, as DNA: TGTGCCAGCAGTTCTACCCTGGGACGGGACAGCGGGGGCTCCTACGAGCAGTACTTC. It yields the protein CASSSTLGRDSGGSYEQYF.

V usage is TRBV4-1 and J usage is TRBJ1-1; maybe TRBD1 (5 bases). The germline V and J ends were trimmed by 4 bases and 1 base, with 19 bases remaining between them. Germline lookup yields CDR1 MGHRA and CDR2 YSYEKL. CDR3 size: 17 residues. The CDR3 region has the DNA TGCGCCAGCAGCCCCCGATTGATGGGCGGGACGAACACTGAAGCTTTCTTT. This gives the protein CASSPRLMGGTNTEAFF.

The V gene is TRBV2, the J gene TRBJ1-5, with 7 bases fitting TRBD1. Germline V CDR1 and CDR2: SNHLY, FYNNEI. This CDR3 has 14 residues. The trim removed 3 bases at V and 5 bases at J, leaving 4 bases unmatched. The CDR3 sequence is CASSDYTGDQPQHF. The CDR3 DNA sequence: TGTGCCAGCAGTGACTATACAGGGGATCAGCCCCAGCATTTT. Complete variable domain (other parts from reference TRBV2 and TRBJ1-5): EPEVTQTPSHQVTQMGQEVILRCVPISNHLYFYWYRQILGQKVEFLVSFYNNEISEKSEIFDDQFSVERPDGSNFTLKIRSTKLEDSAMYFCASSDYTGDQPQHFGDGTRLSIL.

The chain is built from TRBV3-1 and TRBJ1-5, with D possibly being TRBD1 (5 bases). This CDR3 contains 15 residues. The germline CDR1 and CDR2 sequences are LGHDT and YNNKEL (reference sequence). V gave up 0 bases and J gave up 1 base, with 7 bases separating them. The CDR3 protein is CASSQDWGSNQPQHF. The CDR3 nucleotides are TGTGCCAGCAGCCAAGACTGGGGCAGCAATCAGCCCCAGCATTTT.

In this sample, this clonotype turned up once. This rearrangement joins TRBV7-9 to TRBJ2-2; D possibly matches TRBD1 or TRBD2 (6 bases each). Trimming removed 0 bases from V and 0 bases from J, with 11 bases in between. Germline V gene sequence: CDR1 SEHNR, CDR2 FQNEAQ (reference sequence). This CDR3 is 17 amino acids long. CDR3 DNA sequence: TGTGCCAGCAGCTTAGCCCACGGGGGCCCGAACACCGGGGAGCTGTTTTTT. It yields the protein CASSLAHGGPNTGELFF.

This chain uses TRBV4-1 with TRBJ2-1; D is unclear. CDR1 is MGHRA, CDR2 YSYEKL, per germline. The CDR3 runs to 16 residues. The germline V and J ends were trimmed by 0 bases and 0 bases, with 9 bases remaining between them. The CDR3 sequence: CASSQDPSFSYNEQFF. CDR3 coding DNA: TGCGCCAGCAGCCAAGATCCCAGTTTCTCCTACAATGAGCAGTTCTTC.

This clonotype was seen a few times. J is TRBJ2-5 and V is TRBV12-3 or TRBV12-4; D is uncertain. The CDR3 has 12 amino acids. Trimming cost V 5 bases and J 5 bases, with 9 bases left between them. DNA of the CDR3: TGTGCCAGCAGTCTAGTGAGGGAGACCCAGTACTTC. Encoded protein: CASSLVRETQYF.

This clonotype was seen just once. This chain uses TRBV6-5 with TRBJ2-7, with a weak D call TRBD1 (6 bases). The CDR3 covers 12 residues. Germline CDR1 reads MNHEY; CDR2 reads SVGAGI. Trimming removed 6 bases from V and 7 bases from J, with 13 bases in between. The CDR3 loop is CASSTDRTEQYF. The CDR3 coding sequence is TGTGCCAGCAGCACAGACAGGACAGAGCAGTACTTC.

This chain links TRBV4-1 with TRBJ1-4; D remains ambiguous. Trimming removed 6 bases from V and 0 bases from J, with 14 bases in between. This CDR3 contains 16 residues. Germline V lookup: CDR1 MGHRA, CDR2 YSYEKL. CDR3 DNA: TGCGCCAGCAGATTGGCAGGTGTAACAACTAATGAAAAACTGTTTTTT. Its translation is CASRLAGVTTNEKLFF.

CDR3 residues: CASSYGGGLPTGELFF. The CDR3 nucleotides are TGTGCCAGCAGTTACGGGGGGGGGCTGCCCACCGGGGAGCTGTTTTTT. This chain uses TRBV27 with TRBJ2-2; 8 nucleotides line up with TRBD2. V shed 4 bases, J shed 4 bases, and the junction held 8 bases outside the gene matches. The CDR3 loop spans 16 amino acids. Germline CDR1 is MNHEY and CDR2 is SMNVEV (reference sequence).

The chain links TRBV11-2 to TRBJ2-5; no firm D call. CDR3 size: 17 residues. Germline V lookup: CDR1 SGHAT, CDR2 FQNNGV. Deletions cut 1 base from V and 2 bases from J, with 17 bases between. CDR3 DNA sequence: TGTGCCAGCAGCTTAGTCGGCGGACGTCGAGTTCAAGAGACCCAGTACTTC. Its protein product is CASSLVGGRRVQETQYF.

The chain combines TRBV10-2 with TRBJ2-7; 7 positions match TRBD2. From germline, CDR1 is WSHSY and CDR2 SAAADI. This CDR3 is 13 amino acids long. J gave up 2 bases and V 4 bases, and 2 bases lay outside the gene matches. The chain's CDR3 is CASSVGGAYEQYF. Here the CDR3 DNA reads TGCGCCAGCAGTGTGGGGGGGGCCTACGAGCAGTACTTC.

The chain uses TRBV9 and TRBJ2-7; 9 bases fit TRBD1. Germline V lookup: CDR1 SGDLS, CDR2 YYNGEE. V lost 0 bases, J lost 1 base, and 5 bases stayed unmatched. The CDR3 is 16 amino acids. Here the CDR3 DNA reads TGTGCCAGCAGCGTAGCTCCGGGACAGGGTTCCTACGAGCAGTACTTC. Residues: CASSVAPGQGSYEQYF.

This clonotype has only a few counts. CDR3: CASSTTLYGYTF. In DNA, the CDR3 is TGTGCCAGCAGTACGACCCTCTATGGCTACACCTTC. The chain links TRBV6-1 to TRBJ1-2; D is unclear. Germline V gene lookup returns CDR1 MNHNS and CDR2 SASEGT. The CDR3 spans 12 residues. V was trimmed by 5 bases and J by 4 bases, leaving 8 bases between them.

This chain connects TRBV27 to TRBJ2-1; possibly TRBD1 or TRBD2 for D (5 bases each). V shed 6 bases and J shed 4 bases, with 13 bases lying between them. The germline V gene encodes CDR1 MNHEY and CDR2 SMNVEV (reference sequence). The CDR3 extends over 14 amino acids. The CDR3: CASRGEGVYNEQFF. CDR3 coding DNA: TGTGCCAGCAGGGGGGAAGGGGTGTACAATGAGCAGTTCTTC.

This clonotype was found a few times. The rearrangement links TRBV6-1 to TRBJ1-2, with D unresolved. The CDR3 runs 14 residues. Germline CDR1 is MNHNS and CDR2 is SASEGT. The V end was cut by 6 bases, the J end by 4 bases, with 15 bases between. CDR3 loop: CASSPQSFRYGYTF. The CDR3 coding sequence is TGTGCCAGCAGCCCCCAGAGCTTCCGCTATGGCTACACCTTC.

This chain uses TRBV10-3 with TRBJ1-5; TRBD1 is a possible D gene (5 bases). CDR3 length: 14 amino acids. The germline V and J ends were trimmed by 6 bases and 1 base, with 10 bases remaining between them. CDR1 and CDR2 (germline): ENHRY, SYGVKD. The chain's CDR3 is CAIREGISNQPQHF. The CDR3 coding sequence is TGTGCCATCAGGGAGGGGATAAGCAATCAGCCCCAGCATTTT.